This T cell receptor (beta chain) was recorded in a study of OX40 agonist ivuxolimab in advanced cancers. The V gene lost 0 bases and the J gene lost 2 bases, with 11 bases spanning the gap. The CDR3 runs 15 residues. The germline gives CDR1 LNHNV, CDR2 YYDKDF (reference sequence). This table comes from immunoSEQ multiplex PCR, and its TCRdb copy is limited to in-frame clones, with some not included. The sample yields 60,000 to 65,000 clones, 75% to 90% seen once. Sequenced material: CD4+ or CD8+ T cells sorted from blood, taken in a trial of the OX40 agonist ivuxolimab. The chain has TRBV15 and TRBJ2-7; D gene ambiguous. This TCR was recovered from an adult with an advanced solid tumor such as melanoma, head and neck, liver or kidney cancer. CDR3 DNA sequence: TGTGCCACCAGCAGAGAAACCAGGCCCGCCTACGAGCAGTACTTC. It translates to CATSRETRPAYEQYF.